A single TCR beta chain is shown here with its context. The authors' processing: For nucleated cells, counts were estimated from reference gene primer amplification. Sequenced by immunoSEQ multiplex PCR; TCRdb stores in-frame clones only, minus some. Clone size and the V and J calls come from that table; the DNA yielded D and trimming. The data show about 190,000 clones, about 80% seen once. The sample is drawn from a study of blood T cell repertoires in COVID-19. Study summary: The United States, Italy and Spain supplied acute and convalescent COVID-19 samples.

The V gene's germline CDR1 is SGHDT and CDR2 YYEEEE. The CDR3 spans 14 residues. V shed 4 bases and J shed 0 bases, with 11 bases lying between them. The gene calls are TRBV5-6 and TRBJ2-7; a weak D match, TRBD1 (7 bases). The specimen was peripheral blood. The source of this sequence is a man aged 25 to 40 with active or convalescent COVID-19. The CDR3 bases are TGTGCCAGCAGCCCGCGGGACAGCTCCTACGAGCAGTACTTC. Protein sequence: CASSPRDSSYEQYF. The full variable domain, its missing parts supplied by reference TRBV5-6 and TRBJ2-7, is DAGVTQSPTHLIKTRGQQVTLRCSPKSGHDTVSWYQQALGQGPQFIFQYYEEEERQRGNFPDRFSGHQFPNYSSELNVNALLLGDSALYLCASSPRDSSYEQYFGPGTRLTVT.